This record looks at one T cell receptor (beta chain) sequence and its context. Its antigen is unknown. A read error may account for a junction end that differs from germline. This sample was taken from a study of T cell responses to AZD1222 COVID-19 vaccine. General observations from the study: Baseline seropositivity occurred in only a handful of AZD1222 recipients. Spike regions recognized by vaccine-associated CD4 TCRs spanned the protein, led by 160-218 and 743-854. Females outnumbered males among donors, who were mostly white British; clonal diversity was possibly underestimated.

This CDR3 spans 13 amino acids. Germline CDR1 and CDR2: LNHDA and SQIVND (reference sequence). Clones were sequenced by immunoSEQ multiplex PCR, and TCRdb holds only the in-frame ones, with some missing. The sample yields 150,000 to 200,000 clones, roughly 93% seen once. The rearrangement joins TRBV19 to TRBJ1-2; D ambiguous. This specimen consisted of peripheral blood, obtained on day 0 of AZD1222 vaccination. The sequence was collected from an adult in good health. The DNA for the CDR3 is TGTGCCAGCTCCAAATCCGATAGGACTGATTCCCACTTC. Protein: CASSKSDRTDSHF.